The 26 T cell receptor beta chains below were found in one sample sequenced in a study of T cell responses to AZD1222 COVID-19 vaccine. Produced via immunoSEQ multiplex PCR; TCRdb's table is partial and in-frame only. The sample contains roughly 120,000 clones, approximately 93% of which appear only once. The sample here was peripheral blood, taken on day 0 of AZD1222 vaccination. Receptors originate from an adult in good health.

CDR3 protein: CASSPKGNRRENEKLFF. The CDR3 DNA reads TGTGCCAGCAGCCCAAAAGGAAACAGGAGGGAAAATGAAAAACTGTTTTTT. V usage is TRBV3-1 (or the pseudogene TRBV3-2) and J usage is TRBJ1-4; D is perhaps TRBD1 (5 bases). The germline gives CDR1 LGHDT, CDR2 YNNKEL (reference sequence). This CDR3 is built from 17 residues. Trimming cost V 4 bases and J 5 bases, with 20 bases left between them.

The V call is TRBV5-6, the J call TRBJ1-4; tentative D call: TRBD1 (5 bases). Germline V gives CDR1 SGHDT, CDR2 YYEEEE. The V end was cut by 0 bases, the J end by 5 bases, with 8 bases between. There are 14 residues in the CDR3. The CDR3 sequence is CASSLAGGNEKLFF. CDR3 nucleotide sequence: TGTGCCAGCAGCTTGGCTGGGGGGAATGAAAAACTGTTTTTT.

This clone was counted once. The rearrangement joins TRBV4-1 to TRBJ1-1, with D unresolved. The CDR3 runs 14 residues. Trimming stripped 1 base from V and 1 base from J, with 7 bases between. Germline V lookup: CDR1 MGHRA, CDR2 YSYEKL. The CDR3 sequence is CASSQVNANTEAFF. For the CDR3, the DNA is TGCGCCAGCAGCCAAGTCAACGCGAACACTGAAGCTTTCTTT.

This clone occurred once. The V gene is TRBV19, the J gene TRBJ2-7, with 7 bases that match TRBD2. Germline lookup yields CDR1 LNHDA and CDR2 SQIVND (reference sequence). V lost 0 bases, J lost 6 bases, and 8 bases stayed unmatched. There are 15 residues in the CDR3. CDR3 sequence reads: CASSIDRTSGGEQYF. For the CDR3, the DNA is TGTGCCAGTAGTATAGATAGGACGTCGGGGGGCGAGCAGTACTTC.

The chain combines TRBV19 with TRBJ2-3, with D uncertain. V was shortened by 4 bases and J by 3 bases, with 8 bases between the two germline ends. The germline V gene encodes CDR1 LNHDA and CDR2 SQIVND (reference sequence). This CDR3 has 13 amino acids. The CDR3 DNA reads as TGTGCCAGTAGTACCCAATATACAGATACGCAGTATTTT. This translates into CASSTQYTDTQYF.

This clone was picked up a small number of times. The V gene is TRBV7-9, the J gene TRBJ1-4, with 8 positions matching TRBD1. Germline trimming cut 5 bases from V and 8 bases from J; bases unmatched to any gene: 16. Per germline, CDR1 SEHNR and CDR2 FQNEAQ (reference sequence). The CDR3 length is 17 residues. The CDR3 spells CASSRTGGNQFGEKLFF. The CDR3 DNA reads TGTGCCAGCAGCCGCACAGGGGGTAATCAATTTGGAGAAAAACTGTTTTTT.

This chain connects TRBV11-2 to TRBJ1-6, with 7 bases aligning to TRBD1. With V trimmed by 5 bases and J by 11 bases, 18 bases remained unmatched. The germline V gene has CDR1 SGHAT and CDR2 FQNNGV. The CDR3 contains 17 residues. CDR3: CASSRVRDRPIYAPLHF. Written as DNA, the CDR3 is TGTGCCAGCAGCCGGGTTCGGGACAGACCAATTTATGCACCCCTCCACTTT. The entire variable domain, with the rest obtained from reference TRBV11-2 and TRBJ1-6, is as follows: EAGVAQSPRYKIIEKRQSVAFWCNPISGHATLYWYQQILGQGPKLLIQFQNNGVVDDSQLPKDRFSAERLKGVDSTLKIQPAKLEDSAVYLCASSRVRDRPIYAPLHFGNGTRLTVT.

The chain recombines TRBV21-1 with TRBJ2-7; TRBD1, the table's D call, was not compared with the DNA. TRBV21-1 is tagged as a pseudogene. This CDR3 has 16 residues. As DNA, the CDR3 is TGTGCCAGCAGCAAAGGTCCGGGACAGGGGGCGTGGAGGCAGTACTTC. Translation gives CASSKGPGQGAWRQYF.

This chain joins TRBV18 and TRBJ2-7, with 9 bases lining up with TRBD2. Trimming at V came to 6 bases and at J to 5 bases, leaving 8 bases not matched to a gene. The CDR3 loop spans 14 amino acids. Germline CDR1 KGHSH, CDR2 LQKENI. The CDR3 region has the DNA TGTGCCAGCTCCGTGGATCTAGCGGGGAACGAGCAGTACTTC. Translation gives CASSVDLAGNEQYF.

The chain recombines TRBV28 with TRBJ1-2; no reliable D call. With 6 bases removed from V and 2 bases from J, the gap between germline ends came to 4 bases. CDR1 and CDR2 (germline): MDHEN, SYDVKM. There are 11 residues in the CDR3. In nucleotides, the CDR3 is TGTGCCAGCAGAGACAACTATGGCTACACCTTC. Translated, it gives CASRDNYGYTF.

As DNA, the CDR3 is TGTGCCAGCAGTGACCGGAGCCAATATAGCAATCAGCCCCAGCATTTT. This gives the protein CASSDRSQYSNQPQHF. The chain combines TRBV6-2 or TRBV6-3 with TRBJ1-5; D gene uncertain. The CDR3 totals 16 residues. Trimming took 5 bases from V and 0 from J, leaving 14 bases between them. Looked up from germline, CDR1 is MNHEY and CDR2 is SVGEGT.

CDR3 region: CASSYRVSEETQYF. In DNA form, the CDR3 reads TGTGCCAGCAGTTACAGGGTTAGCGAGGAGACCCAGTACTTC. This sequence joins TRBV3-1 (or the pseudogene TRBV3-2) and TRBJ2-5, with D possibly being TRBD1 (6 bases). This CDR3 is built from 14 residues. V was shortened by 6 bases and J by 5 bases, with 16 bases between the two germline ends. Germline CDR1 is LGHDT and CDR2 is YNNKEL (reference sequence).

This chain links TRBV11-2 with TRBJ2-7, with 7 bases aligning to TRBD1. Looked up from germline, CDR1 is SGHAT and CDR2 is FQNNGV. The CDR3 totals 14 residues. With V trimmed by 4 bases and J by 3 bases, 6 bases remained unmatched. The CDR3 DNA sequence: TGTGCCAGCAGCTCCGGGACAGCTAGCTACGAGCAGTACTTC. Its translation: CASSSGTASYEQYF.

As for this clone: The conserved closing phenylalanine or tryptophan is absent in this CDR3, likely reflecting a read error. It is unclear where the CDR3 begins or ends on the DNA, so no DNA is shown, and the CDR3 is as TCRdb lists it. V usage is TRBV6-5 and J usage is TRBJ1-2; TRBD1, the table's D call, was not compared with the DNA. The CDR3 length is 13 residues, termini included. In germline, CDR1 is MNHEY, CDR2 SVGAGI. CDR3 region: CASSYSGTGLQIY.

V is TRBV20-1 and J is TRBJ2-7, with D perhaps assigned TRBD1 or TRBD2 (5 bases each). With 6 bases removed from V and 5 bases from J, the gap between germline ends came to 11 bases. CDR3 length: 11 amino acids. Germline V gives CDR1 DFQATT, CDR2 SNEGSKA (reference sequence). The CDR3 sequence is CSALGDHEQYF. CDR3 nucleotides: TGCAGTGCGCTGGGGGACCACGAGCAGTACTTC.

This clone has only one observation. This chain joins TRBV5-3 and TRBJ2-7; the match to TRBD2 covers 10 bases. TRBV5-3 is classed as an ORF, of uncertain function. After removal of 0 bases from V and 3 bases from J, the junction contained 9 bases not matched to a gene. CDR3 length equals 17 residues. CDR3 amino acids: CARSLEASGGYIYEQYF. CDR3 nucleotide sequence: TGTGCCAGAAGCTTGGAGGCTAGCGGGGGATACATCTACGAGCAGTACTTC.

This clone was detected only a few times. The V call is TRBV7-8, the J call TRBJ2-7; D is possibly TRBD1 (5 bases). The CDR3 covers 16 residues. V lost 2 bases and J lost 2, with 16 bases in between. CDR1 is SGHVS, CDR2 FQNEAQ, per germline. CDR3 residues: CASSLTPAGLTYEQYF. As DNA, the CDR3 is TGTGCCAGCAGCTTAACCCCCGCAGGGCTAACCTACGAGCAGTACTTC.

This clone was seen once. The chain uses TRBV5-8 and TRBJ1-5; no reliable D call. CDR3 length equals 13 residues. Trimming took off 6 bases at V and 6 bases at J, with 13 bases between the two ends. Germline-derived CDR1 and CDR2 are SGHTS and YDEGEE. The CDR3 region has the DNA TGTGCCAGCAATAACCAGGAGAGTCAGCCCCAGCATTTT. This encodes CASNNQESQPQHF.

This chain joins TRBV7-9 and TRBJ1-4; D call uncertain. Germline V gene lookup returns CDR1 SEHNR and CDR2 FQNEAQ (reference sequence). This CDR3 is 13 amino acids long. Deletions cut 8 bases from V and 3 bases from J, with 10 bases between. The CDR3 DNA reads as TGTGCCAGCTCAGAACGTCCTAATGAAAAACTGTTTTTT. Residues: CASSERPNEKLFF.

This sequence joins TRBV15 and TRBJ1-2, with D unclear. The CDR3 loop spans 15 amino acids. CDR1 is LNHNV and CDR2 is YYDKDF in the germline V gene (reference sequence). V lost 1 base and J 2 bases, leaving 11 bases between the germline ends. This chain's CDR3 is CATSRGEGGNYGYTF. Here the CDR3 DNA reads TGTGCCACCAGCAGAGGTGAGGGCGGGAACTATGGCTACACCTTC.

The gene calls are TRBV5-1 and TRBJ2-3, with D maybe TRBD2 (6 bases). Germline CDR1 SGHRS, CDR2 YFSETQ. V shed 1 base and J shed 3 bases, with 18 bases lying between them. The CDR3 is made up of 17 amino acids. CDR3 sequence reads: CASSLQGLNSFTDTQYF. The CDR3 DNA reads TGCGCCAGCAGCTTGCAGGGACTTAACTCTTTTACAGATACGCAGTATTTT.

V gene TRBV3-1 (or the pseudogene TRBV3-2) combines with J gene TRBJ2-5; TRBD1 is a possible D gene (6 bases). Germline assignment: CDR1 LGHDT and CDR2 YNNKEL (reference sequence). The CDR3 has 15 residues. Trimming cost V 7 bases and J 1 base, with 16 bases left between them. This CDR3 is CASTYRVWGQETQYF. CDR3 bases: TGTGCCAGCACTTACAGGGTTTGGGGCCAAGAGACCCAGTACTTC.

This chain's CDR3 is CASSPPSGRDDEQYF. CDR3 sequence (DNA): TGTGCCAGCTCACCTCCTAGCGGGAGGGACGACGAGCAGTACTTC. The genes are TRBV18 and TRBJ2-7, with 12 positions matching TRBD2. Germline trimming cut 3 bases from V and 5 bases from J; bases unmatched to any gene: 5. The CDR3 sequence is 15 residues long. Germline V gives CDR1 KGHSH, CDR2 LQKENI.

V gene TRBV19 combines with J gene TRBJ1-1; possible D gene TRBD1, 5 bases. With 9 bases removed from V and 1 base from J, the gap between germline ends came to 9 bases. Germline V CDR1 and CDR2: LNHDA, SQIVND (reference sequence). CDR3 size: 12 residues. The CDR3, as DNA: TGTGCCAGCTTAGGGGAGAACACTGAAGCTTTCTTT. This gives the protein CASLGENTEAFF. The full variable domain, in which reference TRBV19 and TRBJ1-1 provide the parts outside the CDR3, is DGGITQSPKYLFRKEGQNVTLSCEQNLNHDAMYWYRQDPGQGLRLIYYSQIVNDFQKGDIAEGYSVSREKKESFPLTVTSAQKNPTAFYLCASLGENTEAFFGQGTRLTVV.

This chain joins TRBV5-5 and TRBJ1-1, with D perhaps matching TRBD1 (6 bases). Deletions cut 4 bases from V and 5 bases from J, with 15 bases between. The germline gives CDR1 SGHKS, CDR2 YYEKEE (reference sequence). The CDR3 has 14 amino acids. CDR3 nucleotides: TGTGCCAGCAGCGGGACATACCAAGGGACTGAAGCTTTCTTT. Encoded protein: CASSGTYQGTEAFF.

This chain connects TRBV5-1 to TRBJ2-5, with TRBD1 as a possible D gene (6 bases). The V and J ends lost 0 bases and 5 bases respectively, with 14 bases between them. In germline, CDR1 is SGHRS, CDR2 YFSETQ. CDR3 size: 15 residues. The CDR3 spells CASSLALGQGETQYF. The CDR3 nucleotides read TGCGCCAGCAGCTTGGCGCTGGGACAAGGGGAGACCCAGTACTTC.